These 19 T cell receptor beta chains came from one sample sequenced in a study of blood T cell repertoires in COVID-19. TCRdb's copy holds only in-frame clones and misses some; the assay was immunoSEQ multiplex PCR. The sample records hundreds of thousands of clones, 86% being singletons. What was sequenced was peripheral blood. These receptor sequences come from a woman of 80 years or more with COVID-19, enrolled during active disease.

CDR3: CASSQDGSRDRYFGYTF. CDR3 DNA: TGTGCCAGCAGCCAAGACGGATCGAGAGACAGATATTTTGGCTACACCTTC. The chain recombines TRBV14 with TRBJ1-2; D might be TRBD1 (5 bases). CDR1 and CDR2 from the germline V gene are SGHDN and FVKESK. The CDR3 has 17 amino acids. Trimming removed 0 bases at V and 7 bases at J, with 21 bases between.

The chain combines TRBV5-1 with TRBJ2-3; 9 bases map to TRBD1. The CDR3 has 14 amino acids. Germline CDR1 is SGHRS and CDR2 is YFSETQ. V gave up 3 bases and J gave up 3 bases; unmatched junction bases: 2. As DNA, the CDR3 is TGCGCCAGCAGCTCGGGGACAGGGACAGATACGCAGTATTTT. Its translation is CASSSGTGTDTQYF. Based on the CDR3 plus reference TRBV5-1 and TRBJ2-3, the full variable domain is KAGVTQTPRYLIKTRGQQVTLSCSPISGHRSVSWYQQTPGQGLQFLFEYFSETQRNKGNFPGRFSGRQFSNSRSEMNVSTLELGDSALYLCASSSGTGTDTQYFGPGTRLTVL.

This clone was seen a few times. The rearrangement uses TRBV7-3 and TRBJ2-5; 12 bases align to TRBD2. Trimming took 5 bases from V and 1 from J; bases not matched to a gene: 11. From germline, CDR1 is SGHTA and CDR2 FQGTGA. The CDR3 runs 18 residues. In DNA form, the CDR3 reads TGTGCCAGCAGCGTACTAGCGGGGGGCGCTCCGGGCCAAGAGACCCAGTACTTC. This codes for CASSVLAGGAPGQETQYF.

The genes are TRBV7-2 and TRBJ2-2; TRBD2 agrees at 12 bases. V was clipped by 1 base and J by 5 bases; unmatched bases: 2. The V gene's germline CDR1 is SGHTA and CDR2 FQGNSA. The CDR3 loop spans 16 amino acids. In DNA form, the CDR3 reads TGTGCCAGCAGCTTAGAACTAGCGGGGGGAACCGGGGAGCTGTTTTTT. It codes for CASSLELAGGTGELFF.

V is TRBV4-1 and J is TRBJ2-3, with D perhaps matching TRBD2 (6 bases). The CDR3 has 15 amino acids. V lost 4 bases to trimming and J lost 4 bases, with 15 bases between them. CDR1 and CDR2 (germline): MGHRA, YSYEKL. DNA for the CDR3: TGCGCCAGCAGCCGATCCCAGGCGGGGCCAGATACGCAGTATTTT. It yields the protein CASSRSQAGPDTQYF.

This rearrangement joins TRBV27 to TRBJ1-2; D gene ambiguous. Germline CDR1 is MNHEY and CDR2 is SMNVEV (reference sequence). The CDR3 is made up of 15 amino acids. With 2 bases removed from V and 2 bases from J, the gap between germline ends came to 12 bases. CDR3 residues: CASSLVPLGNYGYTF. The DNA for the CDR3 is TGTGCCAGCAGTTTAGTCCCTCTAGGAAACTATGGCTACACCTTC.

This chain connects TRBV6-5 to TRBJ1-6; a weak D match, TRBD1 (5 bases). The V gene's germline CDR1 is MNHEY and CDR2 SVGAGI. V dropped 6 bases and J dropped 9 bases, with 18 bases sitting between them. The CDR3 length is 15 residues. DNA of the CDR3: TGTGCCAGCAGACCAGGGATGGGGCTCAGTTCACCCCTCCACTTT. It specifies CASRPGMGLSSPLHF.

The chain employs TRBV5-1 and TRBJ2-7; 8 bases fit TRBD1. V dropped 0 bases and J dropped 2; count of bases not matched to a gene: 7. Germline-derived CDR1 and CDR2 are SGHRS and YFSETQ. The CDR3 is 16 amino acids. CDR3 residues: CASSLADRVGAYEQYV. The CDR3 DNA is TGCGCCAGCAGCTTGGCGGACAGGGTTGGAGCCTACGAGCAGTACGTC.

Points on this clone: At the DNA level, this CDR3 is encoded by other sequences in the same sample as well. The chain recombines TRBV19 with TRBJ1-1, with D hard to call. The CDR3 contains 13 residues. Germline lookup yields CDR1 LNHDA and CDR2 SQIVND (reference sequence). Trimming took off 3 bases at V and 1 base at J, with 6 bases between the two ends. The CDR3 bases are TGTGCCAGTAGTATCGGAGGGAACACTGAAGCTTTCTTT. Translated, it gives CASSIGGNTEAFF. Variable domain in full (rest from reference TRBV19 and TRBJ1-1): DGGITQSPKYLFRKEGQNVTLSCEQNLNHDAMYWYRQDPGQGLRLIYYSQIVNDFQKGDIAEGYSVSREKKESFPLTVTSAQKNPTAFYLCASSIGGNTEAFFGQGTRLTVV.

The J gene is TRBJ1-2, the V gene TRBV30; D may be TRBD1 (5 bases). The germline V gene has CDR1 GTSNPN and CDR2 SVGIG (reference sequence). CDR3 length equals 15 residues. V gave up 1 base and J gave up 8 bases, with 20 bases separating them. The CDR3 sequence is CAWSGFPGRGEGYTF. The CDR3 nucleotides are TGTGCCTGGAGTGGGTTTCCCGGACGGGGGGAAGGCTACACCTTC.

This chain connects TRBV5-6 to TRBJ1-2; 8 bases are shared with TRBD1. The CDR3 is 13 residues long. With V trimmed by 2 bases and J by 7 bases, 4 bases remained unmatched. Germline V lookup: CDR1 SGHDT, CDR2 YYEEEE. CDR3 DNA sequence: TGTGCCAGCAGCTTTGAACAGGGGGGTGGCTACACCTTC. Its protein is CASSFEQGGGYTF.

The chain combines TRBV9 with TRBJ2-5; possible D gene TRBD2, 7 bases. This CDR3 comprises 15 residues. V shed 2 bases and J shed 5 bases, with 16 bases lying between them. The V gene's germline CDR1 is SGDLS and CDR2 YYNGEE. The CDR3 region has the DNA TGTGCCAGCAGCGTGGGCGGGGGCGAGTGGGAGACCCAGTACTTC. As protein: CASSVGGGEWETQYF.

This clone was counted only a few times. Different DNA sequences within this sample yield the same CDR3. The chain combines TRBV20-1 with TRBJ1-4; 7 bases are shared with TRBD1. This CDR3 comprises 11 residues. Germline V gene sequence: CDR1 DFQATT, CDR2 SNEGSKA (reference sequence). The CDR3 protein is CSVQGEEKLFF. CDR3 nucleotides: TGCAGCGTGCAGGGGGAGGAAAAACTGTTTTTT.

CDR3 region: CASSATQGDREKLFF. The CDR3 DNA sequence: TGTGCCAGCAGCGCGACTCAGGGGGATCGGGAAAAACTGTTTTTT. This chain uses TRBV9 with TRBJ1-4; 7 nucleotides match TRBD1. V trimming: 3 bases; J trimming: 8 bases; junction bases outside the gene matches: 10. CDR3 length: 15 amino acids. Germline V gene data show CDR1 as SGDLS and CDR2 as YYNGEE. Filled out from reference TRBV9 and TRBJ1-4, the complete variable domain reads DSGVTQTPKHLITATGQRVTLRCSPRSGDLSVYWYQQSLDQGLQFLIQYYNGEERAKGNILERFSAQQFPDLHSELNLSSLELGDSALYFCASSATQGDREKLFFGSGTQLSVL.

V and J are TRBV27 and TRBJ2-5; maybe TRBD2 (6 bases). This CDR3 comprises 15 residues. V dropped 2 bases and J dropped 5 bases, with 15 bases sitting between them. Germline V gene lookup returns CDR1 MNHEY and CDR2 SMNVEV (reference sequence). The CDR3 loop reads CASSLVSAGRETQYF. CDR3 nucleotide sequence: TGTGCCAGCAGTTTAGTTTCGGCAGGGAGGGAGACCCAGTACTTC.

Comments on this clone: The same CDR3 can be traced to other DNA sequences in this sample. The chain carries TRBV5-1 and TRBJ2-3, with 8 bases identical to TRBD1. Germline V lookup: CDR1 SGHRS, CDR2 YFSETQ. Trimming at V came to 0 bases and at J to 5 bases, leaving 2 bases not matched to a gene. This CDR3 comprises 14 residues. DNA of the CDR3: TGCGCCAGCAGCTTGGGACAGGGGATAGATACGCAGTATTTT. Protein product: CASSLGQGIDTQYF.

CDR3 region: CAWSPGTGRSRAFF. The CDR3 DNA is TGTGCCTGGAGTCCTGGGACAGGGAGGAGTAGGGCTTTCTTT. V gene TRBV30 combines with J gene TRBJ1-1; 9 nucleotides align to TRBD1. Germline trimming cut 2 bases from V and 11 bases from J; bases unmatched to any gene: 12. Germline values: CDR1 GTSNPN, CDR2 SVGIG (reference sequence). The CDR3 contains 14 residues.

The rearrangement uses TRBV10-2 and TRBJ1-2; maybe TRBD1 (5 bases). This CDR3 spans 15 amino acids. Trimming took 0 bases from V and 2 from J, leaving 10 bases between them. Germline CDR1 reads WSHSY; CDR2 reads SAAADI. The CDR3 protein is CASSESSAGNYGYTF. For the CDR3, the DNA is TGCGCCAGCAGTGAGTCGAGTGCAGGGAACTATGGCTACACCTTC.

The J gene is TRBJ1-4, the V gene TRBV4-1; D possibly corresponds to TRBD1 (6 bases). The CDR3 sequence is 16 residues long. Per germline, CDR1 MGHRA and CDR2 YSYEKL. V was shortened by 4 bases and J by 0 bases, with 12 bases between the two germline ends. The CDR3 nucleotides read TGCGCCAGCAGCCCAACCGGGACACCAACTAATGAAAAACTGTTTTTT. Protein sequence: CASSPTGTPTNEKLFF.